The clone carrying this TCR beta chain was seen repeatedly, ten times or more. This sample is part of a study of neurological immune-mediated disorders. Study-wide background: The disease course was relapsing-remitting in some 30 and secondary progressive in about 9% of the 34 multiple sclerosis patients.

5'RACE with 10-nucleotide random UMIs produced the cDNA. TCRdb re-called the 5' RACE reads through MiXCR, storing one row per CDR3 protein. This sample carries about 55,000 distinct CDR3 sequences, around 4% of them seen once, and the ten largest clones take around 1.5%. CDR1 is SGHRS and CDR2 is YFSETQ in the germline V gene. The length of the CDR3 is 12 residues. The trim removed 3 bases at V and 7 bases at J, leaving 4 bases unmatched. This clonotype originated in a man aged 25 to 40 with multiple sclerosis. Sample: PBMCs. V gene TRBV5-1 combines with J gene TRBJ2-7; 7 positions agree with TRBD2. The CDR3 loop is CASSSGLGEQYF. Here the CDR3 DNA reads TGCGCCAGCAGCTCCGGACTAGGGGAGCAGTACTTC.